Each of the 16 T cell receptor beta chains below was sequenced from the same sample in a study of T cells in Graves' hyperthyroidism and ophthalmopathy (dated by TCRdb to the late 2010s). Receptor libraries were prepared by multiplex PCR. Data came from an Illumina HiSeq 2000. The TCR beta CDR3 regions were amplified from the RNA transcripts. A first-round RT-PCR of the TCR CDR3 used the HTBI primer set with the Qiagen OneStep RT-PCR kit. TCRdb reworked the public reads: Q25 trimming with fastp, MiXCR clone assembly, productive beta chains retained. CDR3 protein duplicates are merged, each entry listing the most common genes and DNA. This sample has some 500,000 distinct CDR3 sequences in its table, and approximately 25% of those were observed once. About 10% of the sample is taken by the ten largest. Sequenced sample: blood. The receptors derive from a woman aged 25 to 39 with Graves' ophthalmopathy.

This clonotype has a count of ten or more. The CDR3 sequence: CASSLFDREQETQYF. The CDR3 bases are TGTGCCAGCAGTCTCTTCGACAGGGAGCAAGAGACCCAGTACTTC. The V and J genes are TRBV28 and TRBJ2-5, with 7 bases lining up with TRBD1. The CDR3 is 15 amino acids. With V trimmed by 5 bases and J by 2 bases, 8 bases remained unmatched. Per the germline V gene, CDR1 is MDHEN and CDR2 is SYDVKM.

This clonotype came up many times. The V gene is TRBV28, the J gene TRBJ1-6; no definite D call. V lost 3 bases, J lost 15 bases, and 15 bases lay in between. The CDR3 runs to 13 residues. Germline values: CDR1 MDHEN, CDR2 SYDVKM. Here the CDR3 DNA reads TGTGCCAGCAGTTTTCAACCGGTCCAGGTCCTCCACTTT. It translates to CASSFQPVQVLHF.

This clonotype has at least ten counts. This chain uses TRBV7-9 with TRBJ2-5; D remains unclear. CDR1 SEHNR and CDR2 FQNEAQ come from the germline V gene (reference sequence). The CDR3 runs to 13 residues. Trimming pared 1 base from V and 5 bases from J, leaving 8 bases between. The CDR3 is CASSLGYGETQYF. The DNA for the CDR3 is TGTGCCAGCAGCTTAGGCTATGGGGAGACCCAGTACTTC.

This clonotype was detected many times. J is TRBJ1-2 and V is TRBV4-1, with D possibly matching TRBD1 (5 bases). Looked up from germline, CDR1 is MGHRA and CDR2 is YSYEKL. The CDR3 totals 14 residues. Trimming stripped 1 base from V and 5 bases from J, with 11 bases between. The CDR3 region has the DNA TGCGCCAGCAGCCAAGTCAGGGAGAGTTATGGCTACACCTTC. Translating gives CASSQVRESYGYTF.

This clonotype was detected many times. The J gene is TRBJ1-5, the V gene TRBV6-1; D not certain. V shed 3 bases and J shed 0 bases, with 6 bases lying between them. The germline CDR1 and CDR2 sequences are MNHNS and SASEGT. CDR3 length: 14 residues. The CDR3 DNA is TGTGCCAGCAGTGATAATTATAGCAATCAGCCCCAGCATTTT. This sequence encodes CASSDNYSNQPQHF.

This clonotype was counted ten times or more. J is TRBJ1-5 and V is TRBV27; D is unresolved. V lost 3 bases and J 2 bases, leaving 11 bases between the germline ends. This CDR3 has 15 residues. The germline CDR1 and CDR2 sequences are MNHEY and SMNVEV (reference sequence). In DNA form, the CDR3 reads TGTGCCAGCAGTTTTACAGCTGGTGGCAATCAGCCCCAGCATTTT. Translating it yields CASSFTAGGNQPQHF.

The CDR3 region is CASSKAGTQGASNGYTF. CDR3 coding DNA: TGTGCCAGCAGTAAAGCCGGGACCCAGGGTGCCTCGAATGGCTACACCTTC. The chain recombines TRBV25-1 with TRBJ1-2, with D perhaps TRBD1 (5 bases). Germline V gene sequence: CDR1 MGHDK, CDR2 SYGVNS. The V end lost 5 bases, the J end lost 6 bases, and 25 bases lay between the germline ends. The CDR3 sequence is 17 residues long.

The sample holds many counts of this clonotype. J is TRBJ1-2 and V is TRBV2; TRBD1 agrees at 9 bases. V dropped 2 bases and J dropped 5; count of bases not matched to a gene: 6. This CDR3 region has 15 residues. Germline V lookup: CDR1 SNHLY, CDR2 FYNNEI. The CDR3 nucleotides read TGTGCCAGCAGTGAAAGACAGGGGGGTCGGTATGGCTACACCTTC. This encodes CASSERQGGRYGYTF.

This clonotype was found many times. In DNA form, the CDR3 reads TGCAGTGCTAGAGAAGACAGGGGCAGCCAGCCCCAGCATTTT. Amino acids: CSAREDRGSQPQHF. The V call is TRBV20-1, the J call TRBJ1-5; 8 nucleotides agree with TRBD1. Losses at the gene ends were 0 bases for V and 7 bases for J; bases not matched to a gene: 5. This CDR3 comprises 14 residues. CDR1 DFQATT and CDR2 SNEGSKA come from the germline V gene (reference sequence).

At least ten counts were recorded for this clonotype. The chain links TRBV27 to TRBJ1-1, with D perhaps matching TRBD1 (6 bases). Germline V gene data show CDR1 as MNHEY and CDR2 as SMNVEV (reference sequence). This CDR3 region has 14 residues. With 3 bases removed from V and 1 base from J, the gap between germline ends came to 9 bases. For the CDR3, the DNA is TGTGCCAGCAGTTTGGACAGACAGAACACTGAAGCTTTCTTT. Its translation: CASSLDRQNTEAFF.

Regarding this clonotype: A much larger clone sits a single nucleotide away, making a read error possible. The chain employs TRBV27 and TRBJ2-6; no clear D gene. In germline, CDR1 is MNHEY, CDR2 SMNVEV (reference sequence). The CDR3 is 12 residues long. The CDR3 DNA reads as TGTGCCAGCAGAGGACGGTTCAACGTCCTGAGTTTC. This encodes CASRGRFNVLSF.

In its sample, this clonotype was seen many times. The chain carries TRBV6-2 or TRBV6-3 and TRBJ2-7; possibly TRBD1 for D (5 bases). Deletions cut 2 bases from V and 5 bases from J, with 10 bases between. Germline V gives CDR1 MNHEY, CDR2 SVGEGT. The CDR3 is 13 residues long. CDR3 region: CASSYGQGNEQYF. For the CDR3, the DNA is TGTGCCAGCAGTTACGGTCAGGGCAACGAGCAGTACTTC.

This rearrangement joins TRBV6-1 to TRBJ2-6; 8 positions match TRBD2. The CDR3 length is 16 residues. Looked up from germline, CDR1 is MNHNS and CDR2 is SASEGT. With 5 bases clipped from V and 0 bases from J, the junction kept 3 bases outside the gene matches. The CDR3 loop reads CASSPSGSSGANVLTF. DNA of the CDR3: TGTGCCAGCAGTCCCAGCGGGAGCTCTGGGGCCAACGTCCTGACTTTC.

The V and J genes are TRBV6-1 and TRBJ1-5; TRBD1 matches 12 bases. CDR1 and CDR2 (germline): MNHNS, SASEGT. This CDR3 has 15 residues. V gave up 5 bases and J gave up 7 bases; unmatched junction bases: 6. The CDR3 DNA is TGTGCCAGCAGTCGGGACAGGGGGCGCCGGCAGCCCCAGCATTTT. Protein product: CASSRDRGRRQPQHF.

This clonotype was seen repeatedly, ten times or more. The chain employs TRBV7-6 and TRBJ2-2; D is unclear. This CDR3 is 14 amino acids long. With 5 bases removed from V and 3 bases from J, the gap between germline ends came to 10 bases. Germline CDR1 is SGHVS and CDR2 is FNYEAQ. The CDR3 sequence: CASSSQEDTGELFF. CDR3 bases: TGTGCCAGCAGCAGCCAGGAAGACACCGGGGAGCTGTTTTTT. The full variable domain, rest sourced from reference TRBV7-6 and TRBJ2-2, is GAGVSQSPRYKVTKRGQDVALRCDPISGHVSLYWYRQALGQGPEFLTYFNYEAQQDKSGLPNDRFSAERPEGSISTLTIQRTEQRDSAMYRCASSSQEDTGELFFGEGSRLTVL.

V gene TRBV30 combines with J gene TRBJ2-2; 13 bases agree with TRBD2. This CDR3 comprises 18 residues. J lost 0 bases, V lost 5 bases, and 9 bases had no gene match. Germline V gives CDR1 GTSNPN, CDR2 SVGIG (reference sequence). CDR3 DNA: TGTGCCTGGGATGGACTAGCGGGGGCCCTACCGAACACCGGGGAGCTGTTTTTT. Translated: CAWDGLAGALPNTGELFF.